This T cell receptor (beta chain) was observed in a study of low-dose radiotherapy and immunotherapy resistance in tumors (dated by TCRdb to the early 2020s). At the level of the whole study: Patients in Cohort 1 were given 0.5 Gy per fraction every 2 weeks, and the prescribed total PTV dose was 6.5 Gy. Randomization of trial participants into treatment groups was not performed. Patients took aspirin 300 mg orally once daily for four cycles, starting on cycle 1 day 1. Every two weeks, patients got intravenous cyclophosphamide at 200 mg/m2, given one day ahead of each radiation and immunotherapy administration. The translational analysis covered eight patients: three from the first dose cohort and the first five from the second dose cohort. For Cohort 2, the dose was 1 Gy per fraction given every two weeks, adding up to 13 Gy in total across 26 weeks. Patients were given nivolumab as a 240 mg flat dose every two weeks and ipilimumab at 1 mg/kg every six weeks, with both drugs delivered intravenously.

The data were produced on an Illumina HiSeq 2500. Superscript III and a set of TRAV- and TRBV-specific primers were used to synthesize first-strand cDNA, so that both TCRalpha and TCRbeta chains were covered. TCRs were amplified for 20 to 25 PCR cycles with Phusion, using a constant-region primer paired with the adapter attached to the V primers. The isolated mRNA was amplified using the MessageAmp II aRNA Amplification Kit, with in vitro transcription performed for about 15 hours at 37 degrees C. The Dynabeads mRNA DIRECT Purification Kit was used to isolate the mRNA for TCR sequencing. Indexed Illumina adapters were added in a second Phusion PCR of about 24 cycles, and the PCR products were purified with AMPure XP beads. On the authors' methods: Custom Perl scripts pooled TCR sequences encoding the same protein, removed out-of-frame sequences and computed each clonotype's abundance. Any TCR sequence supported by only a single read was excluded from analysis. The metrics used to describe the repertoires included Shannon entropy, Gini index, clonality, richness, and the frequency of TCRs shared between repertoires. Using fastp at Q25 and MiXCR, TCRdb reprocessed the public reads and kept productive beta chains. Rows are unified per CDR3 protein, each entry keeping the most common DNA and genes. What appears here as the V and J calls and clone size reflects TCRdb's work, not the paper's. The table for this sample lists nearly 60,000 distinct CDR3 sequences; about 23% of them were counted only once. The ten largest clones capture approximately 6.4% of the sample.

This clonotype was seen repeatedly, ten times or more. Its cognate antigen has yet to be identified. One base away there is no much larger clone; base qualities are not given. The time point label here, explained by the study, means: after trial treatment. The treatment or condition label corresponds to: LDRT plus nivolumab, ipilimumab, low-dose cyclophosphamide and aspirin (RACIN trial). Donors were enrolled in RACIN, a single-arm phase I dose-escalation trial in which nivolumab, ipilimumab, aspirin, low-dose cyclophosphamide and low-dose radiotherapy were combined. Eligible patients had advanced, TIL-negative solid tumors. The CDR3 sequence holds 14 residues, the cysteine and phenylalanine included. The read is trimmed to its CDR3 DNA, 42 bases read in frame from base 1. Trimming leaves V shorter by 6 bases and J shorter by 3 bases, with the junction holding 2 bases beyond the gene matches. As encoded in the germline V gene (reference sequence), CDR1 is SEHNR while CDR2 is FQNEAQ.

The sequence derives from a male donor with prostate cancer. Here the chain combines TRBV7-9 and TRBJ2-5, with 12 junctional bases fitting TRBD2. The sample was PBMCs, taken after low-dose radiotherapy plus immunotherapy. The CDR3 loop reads CASRRTSGEETQYF. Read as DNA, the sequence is TGTGCCAGCAGGCGGACTAGCGGGGAAGAGACCCAGTACTTC. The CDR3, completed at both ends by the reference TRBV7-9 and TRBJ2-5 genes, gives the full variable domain DTGVSQNPRHKITKRGQNVTFRCDPISEHNRLYWYRQTLGQGPEFLTYFQNEAQLEKSRLLSDRFSAERPKGSFSTLEIQRTEQGDSAMYLCASRRTSGEETQYFGPGTRLLVL.